This T cell receptor (beta chain) was profiled in a study of shared clonotypes between healthy human individuals. The CDR3 contains 16 residues. Germline loops: CDR1 SGHDT, CDR2 YYEEEE. Losses at the gene ends were 3 bases for V and 1 base for J; bases not matched to a gene: 4. Only in-frame clones appear in the TCRdb table, and some are missing; sequencing was by immunoSEQ multiplex PCR. The sample consists of approximately 2.3 million clones, 93% of them appearing once. The TCR originated in a young man in good health. Some clones in this sample may be carry-over from other donors' samples. Specimen: naive CD4+ T cells from PBMCs. The subset denotes: CD45RA+ positively selected. The chain uses TRBV5-6 and TRBJ1-5; 10 positions agree with TRBD1. The CDR3 here is CASSSGTGVSNQPQHF. The CDR3 DNA reads TGTGCCAGCAGCTCCGGGACAGGGGTAAGCAATCAGCCCCAGCATTTT. The full variable domain, with the rest looked up from reference TRBV5-6 and TRBJ1-5, is DAGVTQSPTHLIKTRGQQVTLRCSPKSGHDTVSWYQQALGQGPQFIFQYYEEEERQRGNFPDRFSGHQFPNYSSELNVNALLLGDSALYLCASSSGTGVSNQPQHFGDGTRLSIL.